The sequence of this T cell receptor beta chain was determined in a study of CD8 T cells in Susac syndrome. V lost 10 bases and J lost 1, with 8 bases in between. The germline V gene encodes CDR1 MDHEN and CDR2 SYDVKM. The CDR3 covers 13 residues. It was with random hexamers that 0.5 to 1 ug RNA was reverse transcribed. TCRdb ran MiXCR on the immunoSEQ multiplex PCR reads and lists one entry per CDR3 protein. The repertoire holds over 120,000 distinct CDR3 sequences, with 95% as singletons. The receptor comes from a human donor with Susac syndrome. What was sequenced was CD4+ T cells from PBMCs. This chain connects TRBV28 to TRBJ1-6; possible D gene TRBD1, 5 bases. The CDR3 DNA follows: TGTGCCACCAGGGTTTCCTATAATTCACCCCTCCACTTT. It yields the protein CATRVSYNSPLHF.